The present T cell receptor beta chain was sequenced within a study of post-analysis software for immune sequencing data (dated by TCRdb to the mid-2010s). As for the study more broadly: The recorded disease courses included relapsing-remitting, secondary progressive and progressive-relapsing multiple sclerosis, and some patients had no subtype annotation. The patient repertoires were compared against 11 previously published healthy control repertoires obtained from donors aged roughly 6 to 26 years. A subset of samples was prepared in parallel using single-end sample barcoding, then pooled and co-amplified after Illumina adapter ligation. The research as a whole found: The control group was slightly older than the multiple sclerosis patient group. Normalized Chao1 diversity was significantly lower in multiple sclerosis patients than controls, suggesting substantial peripheral T-cell clonal expansion. Direct clustering with F measure revealed strong co-clustering of samples prepared in the same batch, which led to a batch-effect correction. Patients showed significantly higher frequencies than controls for several TRBV segments, among them TRBV5-6, TRBV5-1 and TRBV20-1.

The method was PCR. For sequencing, an Illumina HiSeq 2500 was employed. To reduce PCR and sequencing biases, unique molecular identifiers were incorporated into the TCR beta cDNA libraries. Approximately 500,000 cDNA molecules were obtained per 1 to 10 million input T cells, so each molecule approximated one T cell. Patient libraries were prepared and sequenced with the same protocol used for the earlier healthy control dataset. Within a given batch, samples were prepared together, multiplexed and sequenced on the same HiSeq lane. As for how the authors treated the data: MIGEC was used to process the raw barcoded reads, and molecular identifier groups with only a single read were discarded before consensus assembly and CDR3 extraction. Clonotype tables were post-analysed with VDJtools, and diversity was normalized by down-sampling all datasets to the smallest sample size. Repertoire overlap clustering matched CDR3 amino acid but not nucleotide sequences to correct batch-related cross-sample contamination. The public reads were reanalyzed by TCRdb: fastp trimming at Q25, MiXCR alignment, in-frame beta chains only. A single entry per CDR3 protein holds the most common genes and DNA from its merged rows. For this entry, the V and J calls and clone size follow TCRdb and not the study's own pipeline. Here the sample has hundreds of thousands of distinct CDR3 sequences; approximately 30% occur a single time. The ten largest clonotypes hold roughly 0.54% of the sample.

To demonstrate the VDJtools post-analysis software, the study profiled TCR beta repertoires from the peripheral blood of some 13 young patients with multiple sclerosis. The multiple sclerosis patients were children and adolescents between about 6 and 15 years of age. Points on this clonotype: Its antigen is still unknown. It has no much larger one-base neighbor in the sample; base qualities were not kept.

The V end gives up 8 bases and the J end 6 bases, leaving 6 bases in the junction not matched to a gene. As encoded in the germline V gene, CDR1 is SQVTM while CDR2 is ANQGSEA. The CDR3 contains 12 residues, cysteine and phenylalanine counted. Only CDR3 DNA is held: 36 bases, read in frame from base 1. This TCR derives from a girl under 18 with multiple sclerosis. Recombination linked TRBV29-1 to TRBJ2-1; TRBD1 agrees with 8 junctional bases. The sample taken for sequencing was blood. The CDR3 reads CSLSQGANEQFF. The DNA is TGCAGCCTCTCCCAGGGGGCCAATGAGCAGTTCTTC.